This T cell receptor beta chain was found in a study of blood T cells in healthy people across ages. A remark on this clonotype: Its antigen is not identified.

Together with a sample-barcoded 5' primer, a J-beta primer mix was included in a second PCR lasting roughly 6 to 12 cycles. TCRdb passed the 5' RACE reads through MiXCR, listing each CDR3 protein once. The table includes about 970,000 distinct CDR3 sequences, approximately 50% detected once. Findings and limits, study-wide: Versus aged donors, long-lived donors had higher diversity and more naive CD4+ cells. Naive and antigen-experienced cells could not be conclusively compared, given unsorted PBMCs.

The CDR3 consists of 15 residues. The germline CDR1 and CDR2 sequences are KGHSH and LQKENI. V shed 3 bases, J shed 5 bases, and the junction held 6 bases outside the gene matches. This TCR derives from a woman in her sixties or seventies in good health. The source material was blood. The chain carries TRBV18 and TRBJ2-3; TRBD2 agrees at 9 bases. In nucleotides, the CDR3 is TGTGCCAGCTCACCGTCGCAAGCGGGGGGAGATACGCAGTATTTT. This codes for CASSPSQAGGDTQYF. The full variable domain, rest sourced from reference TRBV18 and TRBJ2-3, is NAGVMQNPRHLVRRRGQEARLRCSPMKGHSHVYWYRQLPEEGLKFMVYLQKENIIDESGMPKERFSAEFPKEGPSILRIQQVVRGDSAAYFCASSPSQAGGDTQYFGPGTRLTVL.